These T cell receptor beta chains were read from a single sample in a study. TCRdb reprocessed the 5' RACE reads via MiXCR and lists one record per CDR3 protein. This table has about 42,000 distinct CDR3 sequences, over 25% appearing once. Material: tumor-infiltrating memory CD4+ T cells sorted from the breast tumor. All receptors come from a female donor with breast cancer. CDR3s include the opening cysteine and the closing phenylalanine or tryptophan. A D gene is named only where the DNA matches it firmly. Part of the rows lack a size; the others show once, few, many or a class for expanded clones.

cdr3_nt,cdr3_aa,d_call,v_call,j_call,clone_size
TGCAGTGCCAAGAACGGACCCATTGAAGCTTTCTTT,CSAKNGPIEAFF,NA,TRBV20-1,TRBJ1-1,few
TGCGCCAGCAGCCAAGAAAGTAGTCGCAATCAGCCCCAGCATTTT,CASSQESSRNQPQHF,NA,TRBV4-1,TRBJ1-5,few
TGTGCCAGCAGCTTCGGGTCCAGTAGGACCGGGGAGCTGTTTTTT,CASSFGSSRTGELFF,NA,TRBV5-4,TRBJ2-2,NA
TGCGCCAGCAGCCAAGAGCGCGGGGTGATCCATGAGCAGTTCTTC,CASSQERGVIHEQFF,NA,TRBV4-3,TRBJ2-1,NA
TGTGCCAGCCAACGGGGTTTTTATGGCTACACCTTC,CASQRGFYGYTF,NA,TRBV28,TRBJ1-2,many
TGCGCCAGCAGCCGAAGAGAATCCGGGACAGGGGGCATGTCTGGGGCCAACGTCCTGACTTTC,CASSRRESGTGGMSGANVLTF,TRBD1,TRBV4-1,TRBJ2-6,NA
TGCGCCAGCAGCAGGACAGAAGCCTACGAGCAGTACTTC,CASSRTEAYEQYF,NA,TRBV4-1,TRBJ2-7,few
TGTGCCAGCAGCTTAAGACGGGAGCATTTTGAGCAGTTCTTC,CASSLRREHFEQFF,NA,TRBV7-2,TRBJ2-1,NA
TGCGCCAGCAGCTTGACGGACGGTATGAACACTGAAGCTTTCTTT,CASSLTDGMNTEAFF,NA,TRBV5-1,TRBJ1-1,NA
TGTGCCAGCAGCTCTGGACAGGGGAGCTACGAGCAGTACTTC,CASSSGQGSYEQYF,TRBD1,TRBV7-9,TRBJ2-7,NA
TGCGCCAGCACCAGGACTAGCGGGAGCCTATCCTACAATGAGCAGTTCTTC,CASTRTSGSLSYNEQFF,TRBD2,TRBV5-1,TRBJ2-1,NA